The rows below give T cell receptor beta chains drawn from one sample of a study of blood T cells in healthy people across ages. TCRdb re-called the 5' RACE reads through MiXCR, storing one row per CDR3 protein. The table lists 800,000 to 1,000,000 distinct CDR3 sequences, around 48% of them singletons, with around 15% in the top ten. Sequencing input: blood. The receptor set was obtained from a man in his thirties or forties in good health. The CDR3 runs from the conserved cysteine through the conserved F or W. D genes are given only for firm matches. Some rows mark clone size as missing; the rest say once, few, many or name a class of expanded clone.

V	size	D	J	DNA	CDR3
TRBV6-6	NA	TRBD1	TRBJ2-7	TGTGCCAGCAGTTACCCGGGACAGGGGTCCGAGCAGTACTTC	CASSYPGQGSEQYF
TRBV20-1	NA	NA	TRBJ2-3	TGCAGTGCGAGTGCCCCCAGCGGAGATACGCAGTATTTT	CSASAPSGDTQYF
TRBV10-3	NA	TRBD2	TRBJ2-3	TGTGCCATCAGTCGGACTAGCGGGGGGGCGCAAGATACGCAGTATTTT	CAISRTSGGAQDTQYF
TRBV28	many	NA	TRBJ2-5	TGTGCCAGCAGTTCCGAGACCCAGTACTTC	CASSSETQYF
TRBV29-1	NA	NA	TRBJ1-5	TGCAGCGTTGCCGCAGCTAGCAATCAGCCCCAGCATTTT	CSVAAASNQPQHF
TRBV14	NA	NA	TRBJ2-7	TGTGCCAGCAGCCAATTACAGGGCCCCTACGAGCAGTACTTC	CASSQLQGPYEQYF
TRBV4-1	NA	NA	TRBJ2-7	TGCGCCAGCAGCCAAGATGTGGCTAGCGAAACCTACGAGCAGTACTTC	CASSQDVASETYEQYF
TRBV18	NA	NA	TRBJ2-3	TGTGCCAGCTCACCACCAACTTCAGGCCGCTCCCCAGATACGCAGTATTTT	CASSPPTSGRSPDTQYF
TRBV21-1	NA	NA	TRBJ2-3	TGTGCCAGCAGCAAAGAACGGACTAGCGAGCGCACAGATACGCAGTATTTT	CASSKERTSERTDTQYF
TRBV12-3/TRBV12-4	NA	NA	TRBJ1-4	TGTGCCAGCAGTTTAAGGGGGGGAGGAGGTGAAAAACTGTTTTTT	CASSLRGGGGEKLFF
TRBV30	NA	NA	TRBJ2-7	TGTGCCTGGTCAGACAGGTCGTTCGAGCAGTACTTC	CAWSDRSFEQYF
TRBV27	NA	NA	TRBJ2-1	TGTGCCAGCAGTCCGTTTAGCGGCCCCTCCTACAATGAGCAGTTCTTC	CASSPFSGPSYNEQFF
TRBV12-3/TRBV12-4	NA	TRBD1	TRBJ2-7	TGTGCCAGCACTCCGGGACAGAGATACGAGCAGTACTTC	CASTPGQRYEQYF
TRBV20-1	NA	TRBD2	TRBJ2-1	TGCAGTGCTAGAGCTCCCGGGACTAGCGGGGGGAATGAGCAGTTCTTC	CSARAPGTSGGNEQFF
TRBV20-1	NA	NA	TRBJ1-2	TGCAGTGCTGAGAGCGGGGTTGGGCGCTATGGCTACACCTTC	CSAESGVGRYGYTF
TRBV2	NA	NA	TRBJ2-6	TGTGCCAGCAGTGAAAGTGGGGGAATCTCTGGGGCCAACGTCCTGACTTTC	CASSESGGISGANVLTF
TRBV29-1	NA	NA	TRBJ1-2	TGCAGCGGCGAGCACACCTATGGCTACACCTTC	CSGEHTYGYTF
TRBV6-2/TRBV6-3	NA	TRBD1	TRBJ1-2	TGTGCCAGCAGTTACGGAACGGACAGGGAGACGAGCTACACCTTC	CASSYGTDRETSYTF
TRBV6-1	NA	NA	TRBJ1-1	TGTGCCAGCACCAAAACCGTAGTAATGAACACTGAAGCTTTCTTT	CASTKTVVMNTEAFF
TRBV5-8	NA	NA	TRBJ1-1	TGTGCCAGCGGATTAGGCAGGGCGGATGAAGCTTTCTTT	CASGLGRADEAFF
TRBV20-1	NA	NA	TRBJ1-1	TGCAGTGCTGTTAGGACCGCAGCGAACACTGAAGCTTTCTTT	CSAVRTAANTEAFF
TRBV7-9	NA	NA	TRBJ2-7	TGTGTCAGCAGCAAAGACGGGACCTACGAGCAGTACTTC	CVSSKDGTYEQYF
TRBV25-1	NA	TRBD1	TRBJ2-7	TGTGCCAGCAGTGAATCCCCCCGGACAGGGAAGGACGAGCAGTACTTC	CASSESPRTGKDEQYF
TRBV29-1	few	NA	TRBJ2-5	TGCAGTGCTGGGGGGACAGAAGAGACCCAGTACTTC	CSAGGTEETQYF
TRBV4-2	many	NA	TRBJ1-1	TGTGCCAGCACCCCGGCGGTCCAGTCCCGGGGTACTGAAGCTTTCTTT	CASTPAVQSRGTEAFF
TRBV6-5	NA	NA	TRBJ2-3	TGTGCCAGCAGTTACCAAAGCACAGATAGGCAGTATTTT	CASSYQSTDRQYF
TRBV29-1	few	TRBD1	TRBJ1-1	TGCAGCGTTCAGGGGGCAGGGGGCATGAACACTGAAGCTTTCTTT	CSVQGAGGMNTEAFF
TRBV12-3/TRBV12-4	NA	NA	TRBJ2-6	TGTGCCAGCAGTTACAGGGCCCTGAGGGCCAACGTCCTGACTTTC	CASSYRALRANVLTF
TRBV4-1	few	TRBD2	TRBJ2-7	TGCGCCAGCAGCCAAAAAACTAGCGGGTATTCCTACGAGCAGTACTTC	CASSQKTSGYSYEQYF
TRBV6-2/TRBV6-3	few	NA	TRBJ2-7	TGTGCCAGCAGTTATAGGGGCTCTCCCCCCGACGAGCAGTACTTC	CASSYRGSPPDEQYF
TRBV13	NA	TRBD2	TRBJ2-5	TGTGCCAGCAGTCGGACTAGCGGGGGATCCTTAGTGACCCAGTACTTC	CASSRTSGGSLVTQYF
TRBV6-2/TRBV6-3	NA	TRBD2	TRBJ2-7	TGTGCCAGCAGTTACAAAGCGGGGGACTACAATGAGCAGTACTTC	CASSYKAGDYNEQYF
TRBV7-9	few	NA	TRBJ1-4	TGTGCCAGCAGCCCGAGGCGAGACACGAGTGAGGAAAAACTGTTTTTT	CASSPRRDTSEEKLFF
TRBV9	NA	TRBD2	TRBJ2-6	TGTGCCAGCAGCGGAAACAGGGGACTAGCTATAAGTGGGGCCAACGTCCTGACTTTC	CASSGNRGLAISGANVLTF
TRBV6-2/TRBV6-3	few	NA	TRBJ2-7	TGTGCCAGCAGTTACTCTGGGGACGACGCCTACGAGCAGTACTTC	CASSYSGDDAYEQYF
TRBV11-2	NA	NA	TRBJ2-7	TGTGCCAGCAGCTTAGGGGGCGGGGAGTACGAGCAGTACTTC	CASSLGGGEYEQYF
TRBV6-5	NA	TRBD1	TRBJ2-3	TGTGCCAGCACCTACTCTAGACAGGGAATAGATACGCAGTATTTT	CASTYSRQGIDTQYF
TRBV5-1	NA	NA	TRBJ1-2	TGCGCCAGCCAGGAGGATACGCATGGCTACACCTTC	CASQEDTHGYTF
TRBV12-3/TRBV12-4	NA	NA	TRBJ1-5	TGTGCCAGCAGTTTCGGGGGTTATCAGCCCCAGCATTTT	CASSFGGYQPQHF
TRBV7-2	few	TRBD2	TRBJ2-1	TGTGCCAGCAGCTGGAATAGCGGGGACGAGCAGTTCTTC	CASSWNSGDEQFF
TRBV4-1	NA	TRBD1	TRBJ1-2	TGCGCCAGCAGCCAAGTTGACAGGGGGCCCCCGAACTATGGCTACACCTTC	CASSQVDRGPPNYGYTF
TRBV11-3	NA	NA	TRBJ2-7	TGTGCCAGCAGCCCCACGCGGGGAAGGTACGAGCAGTACTTC	CASSPTRGRYEQYF
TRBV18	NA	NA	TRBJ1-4	TGTGCCAGCTCACCACTCTCGGGGCTTGCAACTAATGAAAAACTGTTTTTT	CASSPLSGLATNEKLFF
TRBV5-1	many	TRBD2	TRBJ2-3	TGCGCCAGCAGCTTACAGAAAAGAGGACTAGCGGGGCCAACAGATACGCAGTATTTT	CASSLQKRGLAGPTDTQYF
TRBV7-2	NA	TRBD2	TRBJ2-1	TGTGCCAGCAGCTTAGCGCCTGGGACTATCAACAATGAGCAGTTCTTC	CASSLAPGTINNEQFF
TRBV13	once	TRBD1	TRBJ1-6	TGTGCCAGCACCCTGGACAGGGGGCGCGGTAATTCACCCCTCCACTTT	CASTLDRGRGNSPLHF
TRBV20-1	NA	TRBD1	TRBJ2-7	TGCAGTGCTAGAGAACCCGGGACAGGGGGATACGAGCAGTACTTC	CSAREPGTGGYEQYF
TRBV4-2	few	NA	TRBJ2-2	TGTGCCAGCAGCCAAGATAGGGTGAAGGGAGTTGGCGGGGAGCTGTTTTTT	CASSQDRVKGVGGELFF
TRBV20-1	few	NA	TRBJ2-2	TGCAGTGCTATTCCCTTGGCCGGCTTCGCGAACACCGGGGAGCTGTTTTTT	CSAIPLAGFANTGELFF
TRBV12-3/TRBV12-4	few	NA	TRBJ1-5	TGTGCCAGCAGCATCTGGGGGGAATACCAGCCCCAGCATTTT	CASSIWGEYQPQHF
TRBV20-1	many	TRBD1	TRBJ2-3	TGCAGTGCTGGAGGACAGGGGAGAGGCACAGATACGCAGTATTTT	CSAGGQGRGTDTQYF
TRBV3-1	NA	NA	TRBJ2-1	TGTGCCAGCAGCCAAGGGTGGGCCCGAGAAAATGAGCAGTTCTTC	CASSQGWARENEQFF